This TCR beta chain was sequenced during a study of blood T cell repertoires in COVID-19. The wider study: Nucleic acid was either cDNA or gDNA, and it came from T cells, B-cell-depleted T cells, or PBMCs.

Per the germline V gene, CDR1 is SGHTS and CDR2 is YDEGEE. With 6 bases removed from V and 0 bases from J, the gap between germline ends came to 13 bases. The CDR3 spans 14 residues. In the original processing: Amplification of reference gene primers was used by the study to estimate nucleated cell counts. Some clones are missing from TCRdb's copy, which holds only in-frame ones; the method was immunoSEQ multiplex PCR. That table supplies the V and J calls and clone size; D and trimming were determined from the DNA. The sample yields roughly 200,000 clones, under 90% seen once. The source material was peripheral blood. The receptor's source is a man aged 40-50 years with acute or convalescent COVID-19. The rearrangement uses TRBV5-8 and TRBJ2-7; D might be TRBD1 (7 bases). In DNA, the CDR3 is TGTGCCAGCAACGCGGGACAGAGCTCCTACGAGCAGTACTTC. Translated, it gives CASNAGQSSYEQYF. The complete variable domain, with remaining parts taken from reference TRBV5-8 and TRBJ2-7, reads EAGVTQSPTHLIKTRGQQATLRCSPISGHTSVYWYQQALGLGLQFLLWYDEGEERNRGNFPPRFSGRQFPNYSSELNVNALELEDSALYLCASNAGQSSYEQYFGPGTRLTVT.